These 8 T cell receptor beta chains originate from one sample sequenced in a study of identical twins. TCRdb used MiXCR to reprocess the 5' RACE reads, holding one entry per CDR3 protein. The table records hundreds of thousands of distinct CDR3 sequences, about 8.1% of them present only once. The data also belong to a second study, concerning yellow fever vaccine responses in identical twins.

The sample comprised memory (CD45RO+) T cells sorted from blood. These receptors came from a woman aged 18-35 years in good health.

There are a few counts of this clonotype. This chain uses TRBV29-1 with TRBJ1-2; D is perhaps TRBD1 (6 bases). The CDR3 is 14 amino acids. Germline V lookup: CDR1 SQVTM, CDR2 ANQGSEA. V was cut by 3 bases and J by 4 bases, with 15 bases left in between. CDR3 nucleotides: TGCAGCGTTGACCCGCAGGGGCCAACCTATGGCTACACCTTC. Encoded protein: CSVDPQGPTYGYTF. Full variable domain (missing parts from reference TRBV29-1 and TRBJ1-2): SAVISQKPSRDICQRGTSLTIQCQVDSQVTMMFWYRQQPGQSLTLIATANQGSEATYESGFVIDKFPISRPNLTFSTLTVSNMSPEDSSIYLCSVDPQGPTYGYTFGSGTRLTVV.

This clonotype occurred many times. This rearrangement joins TRBV6-2 or TRBV6-3 to TRBJ2-7; D is unresolved. Looked up from germline, CDR1 is MNHEY and CDR2 is SVGEGT. Trimming took off 2 bases at V and 4 bases at J, with 9 bases between the two ends. The CDR3 consists of 13 residues. The CDR3 DNA is TGTGCCAGCAGTTACCATGTCGGGTACGAGCAGTACTTC. It specifies CASSYHVGYEQYF.

The CDR3 DNA is TGTGCCAGCTCACCATTGGGTAGCGGGAGCTACAATGAGCAGTTCTTC. This gives the protein CASSPLGSGSYNEQFF. The rearrangement joins TRBV18 to TRBJ2-1; 9 bases match TRBD2. The CDR3 is 16 residues long. The V and J ends lost 2 bases and 3 bases, in that order; junction bases with no gene match: 5. Germline V gene data show CDR1 as KGHSH and CDR2 as LQKENI.

The chain is built from TRBV5-6 and TRBJ2-3, with 9 bases matching TRBD2. This CDR3 is built from 17 residues. The V and J ends lost 0 bases and 5 bases, in that order; junction bases with no gene match: 10. CDR1 SGHDT and CDR2 YYEEEE come from the germline V gene. The DNA of the CDR3 is TGTGCCAGCAGCTTGGGATACGAGGCGGGGGGGGTAGATACGCAGTATTTT. The encoded protein is CASSLGYEAGGVDTQYF. Filled out from reference TRBV5-6 and TRBJ2-3, the complete variable domain reads DAGVTQSPTHLIKTRGQQVTLRCSPKSGHDTVSWYQQALGQGPQFIFQYYEEEERQRGNFPDRFSGHQFPNYSSELNVNALLLGDSALYLCASSLGYEAGGVDTQYFGPGTRLTVL.

This clonotype was seen ten or more times. The rearrangement uses TRBV7-2 and TRBJ2-1; D gene ambiguous. The CDR3 is 11 amino acids. V lost 1 base and J 11 bases, leaving 6 bases between the germline ends. Germline lookup yields CDR1 SGHTA and CDR2 FQGNSA. CDR3 DNA: TGTGCCAGCAGCTTAGTAGGGCAGCAGTTCTTC. Translated: CASSLVGQQFF.

The rearrangement uses TRBV20-1 and TRBJ2-5, with D possibly matching TRBD2 (7 bases). Trimming took off 2 bases at V and 4 bases at J, with 17 bases between the two ends. There are 15 residues in the CDR3. CDR1 is DFQATT and CDR2 is SNEGSKA in the germline V gene (reference sequence). The CDR3 reads CSARLRGGRGETQYF. CDR3 in DNA: TGCAGTGCTAGATTGAGGGGGGGCCGGGGAGAGACCCAGTACTTC.

This clonotype has a handful of counts. The chain recombines TRBV20-1 with TRBJ2-1; 11 bases agree with TRBD2. The CDR3 contains 19 residues. Germline assignment: CDR1 DFQATT and CDR2 SNEGSKA (reference sequence). The junction had 14 bases not matched to a gene; V was cut back by 0 bases and J by 4 bases. The CDR3 nucleotides are TGCAGTGCTAGAGATGGGGGGCTAGCGGGAGGAACCGGGTACAATGAGCAGTTCTTC. This codes for CSARDGGLAGGTGYNEQFF.

J is TRBJ1-4 and V is TRBV7-7, with 7 bases that match TRBD1. CDR1 is SSHAT and CDR2 is FNYEAQ in the germline V gene (reference sequence). V shed 1 base, J shed 3 bases, and the junction held 8 bases outside the gene matches. This CDR3 is 17 amino acids long. The CDR3 DNA is TGTGCCAGCAGCTTAGGAGCCCCGGGACAGCCTAATGAAAAACTGTTTTTT. Protein sequence: CASSLGAPGQPNEKLFF.